This T cell receptor beta chain stems from a study of shared T cell receptors in the human thymus. The CDR3 runs to 14 residues. Per the germline V gene, CDR1 is SGHNT and CDR2 is YYREEE (reference sequence). The V gene end was trimmed by 2 bases and the J gene end by 5 bases; junction bases not matched to a gene: 4. Measured with immunoSEQ multiplex PCR; TCRdb has only the in-frame clones, and not every one. This repertoire shows hundreds of thousands of clones, approximately 95% found once; its top ten account for roughly 0.02%. The TCR originated in a human donor. This sequence joins TRBV5-4 and TRBJ2-5, with 9 bases that match TRBD1. The sequenced sample consisted of thymocytes. The chain's CDR3 is CASSLQGAGETQYF. CDR3 DNA: TGTGCCAGCAGCTTACAGGGGGCGGGGGAGACCCAGTACTTC.